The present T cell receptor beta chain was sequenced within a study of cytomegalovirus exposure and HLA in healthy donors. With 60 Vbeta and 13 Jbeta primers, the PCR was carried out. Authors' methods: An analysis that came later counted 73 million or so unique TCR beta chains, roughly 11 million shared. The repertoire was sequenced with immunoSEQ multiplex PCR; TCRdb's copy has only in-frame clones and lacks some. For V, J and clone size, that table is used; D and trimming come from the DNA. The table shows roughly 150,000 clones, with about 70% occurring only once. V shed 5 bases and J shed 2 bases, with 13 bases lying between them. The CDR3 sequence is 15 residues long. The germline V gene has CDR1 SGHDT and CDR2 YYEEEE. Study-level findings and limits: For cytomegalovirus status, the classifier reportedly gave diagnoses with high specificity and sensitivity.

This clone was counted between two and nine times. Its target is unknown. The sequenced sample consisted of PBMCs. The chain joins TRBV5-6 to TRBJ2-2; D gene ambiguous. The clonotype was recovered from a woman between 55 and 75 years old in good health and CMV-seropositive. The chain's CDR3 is CASRRRGLNTGELFF. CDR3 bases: TGTGCCAGCAGGCGGCGCGGTCTTAACACCGGGGAGCTGTTTTTT. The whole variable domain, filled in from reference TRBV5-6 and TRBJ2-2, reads DAGVTQSPTHLIKTRGQQVTLRCSPKSGHDTVSWYQQALGQGPQFIFQYYEEEERQRGNFPDRFSGHQFPNYSSELNVNALLLGDSALYLCASRRRGLNTGELFFGEGSRLTVL.